This entry features one T cell receptor (beta chain) sequence. Enrollment of patients from Seattle took place during active infection, with longitudinal follow-up. Clones were read by immunoSEQ multiplex PCR, and TCRdb kept only the in-frame ones, dropping some. Here the sample spans about 290,000 clones, about nine tenths being singletons. The data belong to a study of blood T cell repertoires in COVID-19. Study summary: Sources were T cells, B-cell-depleted T cells, or PBMCs; the material itself was cDNA or gDNA.

Trimming removed 4 bases from V and 2 bases from J; junction bases left unmatched: 16. Germline CDR1 is MNHNS and CDR2 is SASEGT. This CDR3 region has 18 residues. Sequencing was carried out using peripheral blood. The receptor's source is a woman in her 30s with COVID-19, enrolled during active disease. V and J are TRBV6-1 and TRBJ2-7; the match to TRBD1 covers 8 bases. Here the CDR3 reads CASSGPGQATGLTYEQYF. DNA of the CDR3: TGTGCCAGCAGTGGCCCGGGACAGGCTACGGGACTTACCTACGAGCAGTACTTC.